This T cell receptor beta chain was profiled in a study of blood T cell repertoires in COVID-19 (dated by TCRdb to the early 2020s). About the study as a whole: Samples covering the acute and convalescent phases of COVID-19 were provided by collaborators in the United States, Italy and Spain. HLA class I and class II types, where available, came from metadata supplied by the sample provider rather than from assay-based typing. The dataset comprised deeply sampled blood TCRbeta repertoires from subjects exposed to, actively infected with, or recovered from COVID-19. Samples were obtained from the ongoing ImmuneRACE study (first 160 participants) and from approximately 1,200 subjects provided by 6 global collaborators. The repertoires were made available in a free public database intended to serve as a resource for research on the immune response to SARS-CoV-2. A de-identified subject ID, COVID-19 status, age in years and sex were almost always included in the sample metadata. The material from the prospective study consisted of cDNA or gDNA derived from T cells, B-cell-depleted T cells, or PBMCs.

The full study reports these points: How much clinical and demographic metadata was included differed by source and by participant, and the metadata was provided uncurated.

As concerns this clone: The antigen it binds to is not known. It has no much larger one-base neighbor in the sample; base qualities were not kept.

One collaborating source in Seattle enrolled patients during active infection and followed them longitudinally through the course of disease. The collaborating institutions used their own protocols to collect whole blood in K2EDTA tubes. Collaborator samples were shipped for TCRbeta analysis as frozen whole blood, isolated PBMCs, or DNA extracted from either sample type. TCRbeta CDR3 regions were amplified from genomic DNA by means of the immunoSEQ Assay, a bias-controlled multiplex PCR. Concerning the study's data processing: Nucleated cell counts per sample were estimated from amplification of reference gene primers within the assay. Sequence reads were collapsed and filtered to measure the absolute abundance of every unique TCRbeta CDR3 rearrangement. For each sample, productive Simpson clonality was calculated by taking the square root of Simpson's diversity index across productive rearrangements. The immuneACCESS repertoire file appears here via TCRdb, limited to in-frame rearrangements. These files lack a portion of the clones; in checked studies, under half of the deficit traces to unresolved V genes, and the cause of the others is not known. For V, J and clone size, that table is used; D and trimming come from the DNA. This sample has about 360,000 clones in its table, and 75% to 90% of those were observed once. The ten top clones hold just over 7% of the sample.

From its cysteine to its phenylalanine, the CDR3 spans 14 amino acids. Just the 42-base CDR3 DNA is kept, in frame starting at base 1. V sheds 1 base and J sheds 6 bases, leaving 10 bases between their ends. The germline V gene gives CDR1 as MNHEY and CDR2 as SVGEGT. Sequencing used peripheral blood. The sequence joins TRBV6-2 or TRBV6-3 to TRBJ1-5, with a weak D call of TRBD1 (6 bases match). The sequence came from a woman aged 60-70 years with COVID-19, enrolled during active disease. Here the CDR3 is given as CASSYLTGSQPQHF. DNA sequence: TGTGCCAGCAGTTACTTAACAGGGAGTCAGCCCCAGCATTTT.